Many counts were recorded for the clone carrying this T cell receptor beta chain. Its antigen is still unknown. This entry belongs to a study of T cells in Graves' hyperthyroidism and ophthalmopathy. After removal of 6 bases from V and 4 bases from J, the junction contained 6 bases not matched to a gene. The CDR3 totals 14 residues. Germline V gives CDR1 SGHTA, CDR2 FQGNSA. General study results and limits: In the blood, most expanded thyroid clonotypes above 0.001 appeared as well.

Amplified TCR beta CDR3 regions came from RNA transcripts. First-round RT-PCR targeting the TCR CDR3 was performed with the HTBI primer set. TCRdb re-called the multiplex PCR reads with MiXCR, one entry per CDR3 protein. The data contain about 480,000 distinct CDR3 sequences, 20% to 25% of them seen just once; the ten biggest clones take up about 49%. Ophthalmopathy cases met thresholds of Clinical Activity Score at least 3, NOSPECS grade at least 4 and duration under 3 months. Diagnostic assessment was based on clinical symptoms, serum thyroxine and TRAb, thyroid ultrasound and orbital computed tomography.

Sequenced material: blood. The chain is built from TRBV7-2 and TRBJ2-7; the match to TRBD2 covers 10 bases. The source is a woman between 65 and 79 years old with Graves' ophthalmopathy. This CDR3 is CASSSGLAAYEQYF. CDR3 DNA: TGTGCCAGCAGTTCCGGACTAGCGGCGTACGAGCAGTACTTC.